This T cell receptor (beta chain) appears in the sequencing data of a study of blood T cell repertoires in COVID-19. As for the study in general: Italy, Spain and the United States were the sources of the convalescent and acute COVID-19 samples. PBMCs, B-cell-depleted T cells, or T cells were the source of the cDNA or gDNA that made up the material.

CDR3 length equals 19 residues. CDR1 and CDR2 from the germline V gene are LNHNV and YYDKDF (reference sequence). The V and J ends lost 0 bases and 0 bases respectively, with 20 bases between them. Assay used: immunoSEQ multiplex PCR; TCRdb lists only in-frame clones, some missing. The sample has 120,000 to 150,000 clones, around 85% seen once. The sequenced material came from peripheral blood. This rearrangement joins TRBV15 to TRBJ1-1; TRBD1 might be the D (6 bases). The receptor's source is a woman aged 60 to 75 with COVID-19, enrolled during active disease. CDR3 sequence reads: CATSRDPGQPVGMNTEAFF. In DNA, the CDR3 is TGTGCCACCAGCAGAGATCCTGGACAGCCCGTCGGAATGAACACTGAAGCTTTCTTT.